Listed below are T cell receptor beta chains from one sample, sequenced in a study of Ad26.COV2.S vaccination and SARS-CoV-2 variants. Measured with immunoSEQ multiplex PCR; TCRdb has only the in-frame clones, and not every one. The repertoire holds about 350,000 clones, approximately 86% seen once, with approximately 12% in the top ten. The sample consisted of peripheral blood, taken in a trial of Ad26.COV2.S vaccine versus placebo. The receptors shown here come from a person between 18 and 65 years old who received the Ad26.COV2.S COVID-19 vaccine or a placebo. Both conserved end residues are part of each CDR3. The D gene is left open where the match is weak. A clone size is listed for some rows: how often the clone was seen (once, few, many), or a class if it is expanded.

v_gene	j_gene	d_gene	abundance	CDR3aa	CDR3nt
TRBV28	TRBJ1-1	.	.	CASSETEAFF	TGTGCCAGCAGTGAGACTGAAGCTTTCTTT
TRBV10-3	TRBJ1-1	.	.	CAIRVTGSKNTEAFF	TGTGCCATCAGGGTAACAGGGTCCAAGAACACTGAAGCTTTCTTT
TRBV11-1	TRBJ2-5	TRBD1	.	CASSLMGDRGQETQYF	TGTGCCAGCAGCTTAATGGGGGACAGGGGCCAAGAGACCCAGTACTTC
TRBV2	TRBJ1-2	.	.	CASSERGATDGYTF	TGTGCCAGCAGTGAACGAGGGGCAACTGATGGCTACACCTTC
TRBV6-2/TRBV6-3	TRBJ2-2	.	.	CASSYSPTGELFF	TGTGCCAGCAGTTATAGTCCGACCGGGGAGCTGTTTTTT
TRBV28	TRBJ2-7	.	.	CASSSPRRLGPYEQYF	TGTGCCAGCAGTTCCCCCCGCAGGCTAGGACCCTACGAGCAGTACTTC
TRBV27	TRBJ2-7	.	.	CASSRTYFLSYEQYF	TGTGCCAGCAGCCGCACTTATTTCTTATCCTACGAGCAGTACTTC
TRBV28	TRBJ1-5	.	few	CATQTLFGNQPQHF	TGTGCCACCCAAACACTGTTTGGGAATCAGCCCCAGCATTTT
TRBV20-1	TRBJ2-5	.	few	CTEETQYF	TGCACAGAAGAGACCCAGTACTTC
TRBV4-1	TRBJ2-2	TRBD2	.	CASSQETSGRQTGELFF	TGCGCCAGCAGCCAAGAAACGAGCGGGAGGCAGACCGGGGAGCTGTTTTTT